This T cell receptor (beta chain) was captured by sequencing in a study of blood T cell repertoires in COVID-19. As originally analysed: How many nucleated cells were present was estimated from reference gene primer amplification. This table comes from immunoSEQ multiplex PCR, and its TCRdb copy is limited to in-frame clones, with some not included. V, J and clone size are those of that table, while D and trimming were read from the DNA. Among over 65,000 clones listed, roughly 80% were seen once. Germline lookup yields CDR1 LNHDA and CDR2 SQIVND (reference sequence). V dropped 10 bases and J dropped 2 bases, with 13 bases sitting between them. The CDR3 length is 13 residues.

This TCR came from a man aged 60 to 69 with COVID-19, enrolled during active disease. Sequenced material: peripheral blood. The chain combines TRBV19 with TRBJ2-3, with D possibly matching TRBD2 (6 bases). The DNA for the CDR3 is TGTGCCACCAACGGAGGGTTCACAGATACGCAGTATTTT. This sequence encodes CATNGGFTDTQYF. The full variable domain, in which reference TRBV19 and TRBJ2-3 provide the parts outside the CDR3, is DGGITQSPKYLFRKEGQNVTLSCEQNLNHDAMYWYRQDPGQGLRLIYYSQIVNDFQKGDIAEGYSVSREKKESFPLTVTSAQKNPTAFYLCATNGGFTDTQYFGPGTRLTVL.